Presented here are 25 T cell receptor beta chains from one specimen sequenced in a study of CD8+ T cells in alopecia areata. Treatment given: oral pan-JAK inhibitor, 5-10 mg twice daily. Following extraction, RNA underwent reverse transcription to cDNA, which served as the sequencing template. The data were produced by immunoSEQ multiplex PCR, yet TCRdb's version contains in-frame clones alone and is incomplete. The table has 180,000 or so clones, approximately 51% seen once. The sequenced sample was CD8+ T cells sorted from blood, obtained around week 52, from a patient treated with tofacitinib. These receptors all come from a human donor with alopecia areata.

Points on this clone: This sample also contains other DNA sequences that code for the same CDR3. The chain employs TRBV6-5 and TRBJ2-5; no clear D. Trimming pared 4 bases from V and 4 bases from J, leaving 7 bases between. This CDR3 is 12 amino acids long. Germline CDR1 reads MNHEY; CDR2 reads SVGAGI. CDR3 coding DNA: TGTGCCAGCAGTTCGGTGGCAGAGACCCAGTACTTC. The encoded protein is CASSSVAETQYF.

The CDR3 is CASSPSTINREEAFF. The CDR3 region has the DNA TGTGCCAGCAGCCCCTCGACCATTAACCGGGAGGAAGCTTTCTTT. The chain joins TRBV6-5 to TRBJ1-1; no clear D. The V gene's germline CDR1 is MNHEY and CDR2 SVGAGI. CDR3 length: 15 residues. V was shortened by 6 bases and J by 8 bases, with 22 bases between the two germline ends.

This CDR3 is CASSMGGTYNEQFF. The CDR3 bases are TGTGCCAGTAGTATGGGCGGCACCTACAATGAGCAGTTCTTC. The gene calls are TRBV19 and TRBJ2-1, with D unresolved. CDR3 length: 14 residues. The germline V and J ends were trimmed by 3 bases and 2 bases, with 8 bases remaining between them. Germline CDR1 reads LNHDA; CDR2 reads SQIVND (reference sequence).

The CDR3 reads CASTPTPGTFSPLHF. The CDR3 DNA is TGTGCCAGCACCCCTACCCCCGGAACGTTTTCACCCCTCCACTTT. The rearrangement links TRBV9 to TRBJ1-6; D unclear. CDR1 is SGDLS, CDR2 YYNGEE, per germline. The CDR3 totals 15 residues. Trimming cost V 6 bases and J 9 bases, with 19 bases left between them.

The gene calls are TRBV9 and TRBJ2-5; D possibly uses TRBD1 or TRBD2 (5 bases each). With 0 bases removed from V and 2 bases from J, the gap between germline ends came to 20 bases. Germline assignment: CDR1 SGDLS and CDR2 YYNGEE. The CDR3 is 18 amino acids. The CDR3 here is CASSVARGGPYEQETQYF. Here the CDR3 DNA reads TGTGCCAGCAGCGTAGCGAGGGGCGGACCATATGAACAAGAGACCCAGTACTTC.

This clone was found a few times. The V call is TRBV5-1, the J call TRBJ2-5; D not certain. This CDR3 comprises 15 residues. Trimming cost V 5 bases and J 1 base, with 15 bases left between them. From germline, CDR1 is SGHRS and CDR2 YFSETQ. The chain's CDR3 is CASSSTPASQETQYF. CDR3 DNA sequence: TGCGCCAGCAGTTCTACCCCAGCCTCCCAAGAGACCCAGTACTTC.

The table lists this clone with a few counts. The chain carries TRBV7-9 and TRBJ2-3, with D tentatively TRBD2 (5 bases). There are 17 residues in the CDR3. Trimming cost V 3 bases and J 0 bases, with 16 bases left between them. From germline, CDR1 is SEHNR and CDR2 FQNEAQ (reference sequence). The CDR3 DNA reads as TGTGCCAGCAGCTTTCCCGCGGGCGGCCCAAGCACAGATACGCAGTATTTT. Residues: CASSFPAGGPSTDTQYF.

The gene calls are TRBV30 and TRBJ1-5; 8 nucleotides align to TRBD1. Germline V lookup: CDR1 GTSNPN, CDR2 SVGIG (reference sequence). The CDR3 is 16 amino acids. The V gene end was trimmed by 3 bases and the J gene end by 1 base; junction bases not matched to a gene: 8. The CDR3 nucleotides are TGTGCCTGGAGGGCAGGGGGCTATGTAAGCAATCAGCCCCAGCATTTT. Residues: CAWRAGGYVSNQPQHF.

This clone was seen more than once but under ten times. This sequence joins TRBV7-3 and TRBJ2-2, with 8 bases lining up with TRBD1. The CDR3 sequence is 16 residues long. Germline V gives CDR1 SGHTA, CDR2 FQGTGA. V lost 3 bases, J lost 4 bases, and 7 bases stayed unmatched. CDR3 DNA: TGTGCCAGCAGCTTTGGGACAGGCACCCGCACCGGGGAGCTGTTTTTT. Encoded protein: CASSFGTGTRTGELFF.

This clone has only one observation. The CDR3, as DNA: TGTGCCAGCAGCCCGACGACAGGGTTGGGCAATGAGCAGTTCTTC. This encodes CASSPTTGLGNEQFF. The gene calls are TRBV6-5 and TRBJ2-1, with 7 nucleotides matching TRBD1. Germline-derived CDR1 and CDR2 are MNHEY and SVGAGI. V lost 6 bases to trimming and J lost 6 bases; unmatched junction nucleotides: 11. The CDR3 runs 15 residues.

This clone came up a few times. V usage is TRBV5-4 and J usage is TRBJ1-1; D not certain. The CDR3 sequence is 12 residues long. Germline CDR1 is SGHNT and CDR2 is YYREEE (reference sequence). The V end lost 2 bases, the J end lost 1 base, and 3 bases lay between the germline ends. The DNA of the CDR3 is TGTGCCAGCAGCTTTGGGAACACTGAAGCTTTCTTT. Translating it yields CASSFGNTEAFF.

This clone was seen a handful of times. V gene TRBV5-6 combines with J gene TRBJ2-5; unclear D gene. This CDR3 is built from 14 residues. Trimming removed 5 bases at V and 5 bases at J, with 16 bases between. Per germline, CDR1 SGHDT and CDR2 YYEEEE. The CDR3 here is CASSPLSSSETQYF. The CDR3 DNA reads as TGTGCCAGCAGTCCCCTTTCATCGTCGGAGACCCAGTACTTC.

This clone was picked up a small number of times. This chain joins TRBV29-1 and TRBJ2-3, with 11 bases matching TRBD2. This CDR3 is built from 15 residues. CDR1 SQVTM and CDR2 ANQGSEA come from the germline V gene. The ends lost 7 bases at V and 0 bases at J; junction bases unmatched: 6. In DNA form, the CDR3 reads TGCAGCGCCACGACTAGCGGGGCTAGCACAGATACGCAGTATTTT. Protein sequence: CSATTSGASTDTQYF.

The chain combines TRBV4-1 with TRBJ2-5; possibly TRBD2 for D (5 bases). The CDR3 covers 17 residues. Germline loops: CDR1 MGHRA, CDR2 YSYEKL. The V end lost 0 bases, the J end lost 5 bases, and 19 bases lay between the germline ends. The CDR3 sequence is CASSQDRLVEGGETQYF. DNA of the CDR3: TGCGCCAGCAGCCAAGATCGATTGGTAGAGGGCGGGGAGACCCAGTACTTC.

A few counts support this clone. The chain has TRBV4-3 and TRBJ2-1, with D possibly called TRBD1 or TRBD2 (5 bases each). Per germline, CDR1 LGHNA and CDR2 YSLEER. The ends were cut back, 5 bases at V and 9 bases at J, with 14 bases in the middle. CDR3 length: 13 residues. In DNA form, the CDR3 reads TGCGCCAGCAGCTCCCAGTTGGGGACTGAGCAGTTCTTC. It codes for CASSSQLGTEQFF.

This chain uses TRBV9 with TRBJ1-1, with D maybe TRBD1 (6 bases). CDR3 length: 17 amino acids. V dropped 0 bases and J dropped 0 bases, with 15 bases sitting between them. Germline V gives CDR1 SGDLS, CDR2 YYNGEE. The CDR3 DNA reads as TGTGCCAGCAGCGTAGGGGCACAGGGTCCCATGAACACTGAAGCTTTCTTT. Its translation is CASSVGAQGPMNTEAFF.

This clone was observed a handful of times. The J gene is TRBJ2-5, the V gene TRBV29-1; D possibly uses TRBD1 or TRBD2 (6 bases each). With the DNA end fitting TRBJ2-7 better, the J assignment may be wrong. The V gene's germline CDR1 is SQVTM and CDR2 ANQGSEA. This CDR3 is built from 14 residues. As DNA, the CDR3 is TGCAGCGTTGAATTGGCGGGGACATCCTACGAGCAGTACTTC. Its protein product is CSVELAGTSYEQYF.

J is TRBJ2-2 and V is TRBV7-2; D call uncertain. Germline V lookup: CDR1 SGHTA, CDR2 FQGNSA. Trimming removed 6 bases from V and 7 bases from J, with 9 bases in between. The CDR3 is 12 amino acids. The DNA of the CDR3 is TGTGCCAGCAGACTAAACTTCGGGGAGCTGTTTTTT. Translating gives CASRLNFGELFF.

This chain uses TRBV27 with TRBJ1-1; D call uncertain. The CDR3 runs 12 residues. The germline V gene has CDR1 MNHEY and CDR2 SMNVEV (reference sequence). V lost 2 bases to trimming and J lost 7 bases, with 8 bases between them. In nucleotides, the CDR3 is TGTGCCAGCAGTTTAGGTCGGGGTGAAGCTTTCTTT. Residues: CASSLGRGEAFF.

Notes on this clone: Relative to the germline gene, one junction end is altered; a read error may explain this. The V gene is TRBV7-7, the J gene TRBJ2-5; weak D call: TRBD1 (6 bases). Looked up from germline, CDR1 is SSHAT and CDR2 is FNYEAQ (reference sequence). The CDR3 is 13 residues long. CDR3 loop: CASSRRGGWTQYF. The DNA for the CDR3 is TGTGCTAGCAGCCGCAGGGGCGGGTGGACCCAGTACTTC.

As DNA, the CDR3 is TGTGCCAGCAGCCGGCCGGGACTAGCGGTGCAGTACTTC. Translating it yields CASSRPGLAVQYF. The chain combines TRBV7-2 with TRBJ2-5; 11 bases align to TRBD2. Germline V CDR1 and CDR2: SGHTA, FQGNSA. V shed 5 bases and J 11 bases; nucleotides not matched to a gene: 7. The CDR3 runs 13 residues.

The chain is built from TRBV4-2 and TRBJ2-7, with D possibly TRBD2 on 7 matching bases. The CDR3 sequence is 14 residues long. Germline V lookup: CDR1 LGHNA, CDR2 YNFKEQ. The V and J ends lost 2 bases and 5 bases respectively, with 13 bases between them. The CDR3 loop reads CASSQPWGGHEQYF. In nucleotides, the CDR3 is TGTGCCAGCAGCCAACCCTGGGGGGGCCACGAGCAGTACTTC.

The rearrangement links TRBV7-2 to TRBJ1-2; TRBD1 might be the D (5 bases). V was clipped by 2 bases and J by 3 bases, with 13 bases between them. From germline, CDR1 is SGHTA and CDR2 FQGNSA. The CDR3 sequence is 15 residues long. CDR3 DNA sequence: TGTGCCAGCAGCTTACGGCTCCCGGGGGACTATGGCTACACCTTC. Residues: CASSLRLPGDYGYTF.

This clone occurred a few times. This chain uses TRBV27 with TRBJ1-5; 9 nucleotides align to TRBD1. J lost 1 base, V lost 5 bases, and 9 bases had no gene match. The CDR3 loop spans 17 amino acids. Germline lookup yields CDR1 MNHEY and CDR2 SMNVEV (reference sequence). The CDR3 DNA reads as TGTGCCAGCAGTCTTCGACAGGGGGAATTAAGCAATCAGCCCCAGCATTTT. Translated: CASSLRQGELSNQPQHF.

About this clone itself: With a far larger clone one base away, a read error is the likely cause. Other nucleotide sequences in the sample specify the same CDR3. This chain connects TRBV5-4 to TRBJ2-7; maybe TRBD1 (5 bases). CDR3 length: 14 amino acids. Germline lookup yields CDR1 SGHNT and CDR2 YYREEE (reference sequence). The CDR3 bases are TGCGCCAGCAGCCAAGATACTCAGGGCTACGAGCAGTACTTC. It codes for CASSQDTQGYEQYF.